This T cell receptor beta chain was found in a study of T cell changes during pregnancy in multiple sclerosis. As regards this clone: An end of the junction differs from the germline gene, which may be a read error.

Sequencing was performed with immunoSEQ multiplex PCR; in TCRdb, only in-frame clones are kept and a portion is missing. The data show under 95,000 clones, roughly 90% seen once. This receptor was obtained from a female donor with multiple sclerosis, enrolled in a pregnancy study. This sample comprised peripheral blood, obtained in the second trimester of pregnancy.

This chain's CDR3 is CASREGSGVNTEAFF. CDR3 sequence (DNA): TGTGCGAGCAGAGAGGGATCCGGGGTGAACACTGAAGCTTTCTTT. The rearrangement links TRBV28 to TRBJ1-1; no clear D gene. CDR1 MDHEN and CDR2 SYDVKM come from the germline V gene. This CDR3 is 15 amino acids long.